This TCR beta chain was sequenced in a study of blood T cell repertoires in COVID-19. As for the study in general: The study drew acute and convalescent COVID-19 samples from the United States, Italy and Spain. Sample material is recorded as cDNA or gDNA derived from T cells, B-cell-depleted T cells, or PBMCs.

The authors' processing: Estimated nucleated cell counts came from reference gene primer amplification. Only in-frame clones appear in the TCRdb table, and some are missing; sequencing was by immunoSEQ multiplex PCR. D and trimming come from the DNA, and the V and J calls and clone size come from that table. Among around 140,000 clones listed, approximately 85% were seen once. The length of the CDR3 is 16 residues. Germline assignment: CDR1 MRHNA and CDR2 SNTAGT. V was pared by 0 bases and J by 4 bases, with 4 bases of the junction left unmatched. Participant ages covered roughly 18 to 89 years across around 25 US areas. This clone was recorded once.

This clonotype originated in a woman between 50 and 59 years old with acute COVID-19. This chain links TRBV6-4 with TRBJ2-3; TRBD2 aligns across 10 bases. Specimen: PBMCs or T cells enriched from blood (not recorded which). In nucleotides, the CDR3 is TGTGCCAGCAGTGACTCGGCGGGGACTAGCGCAGATACGCAGTATTTT. Its protein product is CASSDSAGTSADTQYF.